This T cell receptor (beta chain) was sequenced during a study of OX40 agonist ivuxolimab in advanced cancers. Some clones are missing from TCRdb's copy, which holds only in-frame ones; the method was immunoSEQ multiplex PCR. The sample yields more than 40,000 clones, 80% to 90% seen once. The J segment lost 5 bases and the V segment lost 0 bases, leaving 6 bases of the junction unmatched. CDR1 and CDR2 (germline): SGDLS, YYNGEE. The CDR3 sequence is 15 residues long. The chain has TRBV9 and TRBJ1-2; TRBD1 matches at 8 bases. This material consisted of CD4+ or CD8+ T cells sorted from blood, taken in a trial of the OX40 agonist ivuxolimab. This clonotype was sampled from an adult with an advanced solid tumor such as melanoma, head and neck, liver or kidney cancer. The CDR3 bases are TGTGCCAGCAGCGTAGGAAGGACAGGGTCGTATGGCTACACCTTC. Translated, it gives CASSVGRTGSYGYTF.